Below, 10 T cell receptor beta chains from the same sample are listed, as sequenced in a study of chemoradiotherapy in HPV16-positive cancers (dated by TCRdb to 2021 to 2024). The library relied on the immunoSEQ multiplex PCR assay. TCRdb limited this immuneACCESS table to in-frame rearrangements with V and J called. A share of clones is missing; checked studies link under half to unresolved V genes, and the rest is unexplained. For this sample the table gives approximately 12,000 clones, of which 81% were detected only once. Together, the top ten hold approximately 1.1% of the sample. This specimen was collected from a patient who underwent chemoradiotherapy. Source of these receptors: a human donor with HPV-associated anogenital cancer.

The chain has TRBV5-4 and TRBJ2-3; perhaps TRBD1 as D (6 bases). The CDR3 contains 17 residues. Trimming removed 4 bases at V and 0 bases at J, with 18 bases between. Germline CDR1 is SGHNT and CDR2 is YYREEE (reference sequence). CDR3 DNA sequence: TGTGCCAGCAGCATACGAATCCGGGACATCAGCACAGATACGCAGTATTTT. Translation gives CASSIRIRDISTDTQYF.

This clone has a single count. J is TRBJ2-3 and V is TRBV4-3; a possible D gene is TRBD2 (5 bases). The germline V and J ends were trimmed by 0 bases and 2 bases, with 15 bases remaining between them. CDR1 and CDR2 from the germline V gene are LGHNA and YSLEER. This CDR3 has 17 residues. This CDR3 is CASSQEIKRDFTDTQYF. The DNA of the CDR3 is TGCGCCAGCAGCCAAGAGATAAAGAGGGATTTCACAGATACGCAGTATTTT.

J is TRBJ2-3 and V is TRBV6-6; D possibly corresponds to TRBD2 (6 bases). Germline V gene data show CDR1 as MNHNY and CDR2 as SVGAGI (reference sequence). The ends were cut back, 5 bases at V and 2 bases at J, with 14 bases in the middle. The CDR3 is 15 residues long. DNA of the CDR3: TGTGCCAGCAGTCCCCCGGGCGGGGACACAGATACGCAGTATTTT. The encoded protein is CASSPPGGDTDTQYF.

The chain couples TRBV5-4 to TRBJ2-6; D not certain. The CDR3 length is 17 residues. Trimming removed 3 bases from V and 0 bases from J, with 13 bases in between. The germline CDR1 and CDR2 sequences are SGHNT and YYREEE (reference sequence). CDR3: CASSSLSRTSGANVLTF. Written as DNA, the CDR3 is TGTGCCAGCAGCTCATTGAGCAGGACCTCTGGGGCCAACGTCCTGACTTTC.

The CDR3 nucleotides read TGTGCCAGCAGATATGCGACAGGGGCGAACTACGAGCAGTACTTC. Protein sequence: CASRYATGANYEQYF. This rearrangement joins TRBV5-5 to TRBJ2-7, with 8 positions matching TRBD1. Per the germline V gene, CDR1 is SGHKS and CDR2 is YYEKEE (reference sequence). V gave up 5 bases and J gave up 3 bases; unmatched junction bases: 10. The CDR3 is 15 residues long.

V gene TRBV5-5 combines with J gene TRBJ2-6; the match to TRBD1 covers 8 bases. In germline, CDR1 is SGHKS, CDR2 YYEKEE (reference sequence). The CDR3 is 18 amino acids. Germline trimming cut 4 bases from V and 0 bases from J; bases unmatched to any gene: 9. CDR3 bases: TGTGCCAGCAGCCTGAGTGGGACAGGATACTCTGGGGCCAACGTCCTGACTTTC. This codes for CASSLSGTGYSGANVLTF.

Note on this clone: This sample also contains other DNA sequences that code for the same CDR3. The chain employs TRBV10-2 and TRBJ2-1; 10 bases are a match to TRBD2. The CDR3 spans 16 residues. CDR1 WSHSY and CDR2 SAAADI come from the germline V gene. Trimming took 6 bases from V and 9 from J; bases not matched to a gene: 14. Written as DNA, the CDR3 is TGCGCCAGCAGAGACCCCAGCGGGGGGGCCGGGATTGAGCAGTTCTTC. Translated: CASRDPSGGAGIEQFF.

The gene calls are TRBV30 and TRBJ2-3; 8 bases are a match to TRBD2. The V gene end was trimmed by 0 bases and the J gene end by 0 bases; junction bases not matched to a gene: 14. Germline CDR1 reads GTSNPN; CDR2 reads SVGIG (reference sequence). This CDR3 region has 19 residues. In DNA form, the CDR3 reads TGTGCCTGGAGTGTCATGGGAGCGGGGGTCAGGTCTAGCACAGATACGCAGTATTTT. Translated: CAWSVMGAGVRSSTDTQYF.

The rearrangement links TRBV4-3 to TRBJ1-5; D remains unclear. V lost 1 base and J 2 bases, leaving 18 bases between the germline ends. Per germline, CDR1 LGHNA and CDR2 YSLEER. The CDR3 spans 18 residues. The CDR3 nucleotides are TGCGCCAGCAGCCAAGCGGGGAAACGGGAATCGGGCAATCAGCCCCAGCATTTT. This encodes CASSQAGKRESGNQPQHF.

This rearrangement joins TRBV7-8 to TRBJ1-2; TRBD1 matches 7 bases. Trimming cost V 3 bases and J 4 bases; bases outside gene matches: 8. The CDR3 has 15 amino acids. Germline CDR1 is SGHVS and CDR2 is FQNEAQ. This CDR3 reads CASSLGQGQIYGYTF. The CDR3 nucleotides read TGTGCCAGCAGCTTGGGTCAGGGACAGATCTATGGCTACACCTTC.